This note documents a single T cell receptor (beta chain) sequence. This sample was taken from a study of blood T cell repertoires in COVID-19. In the study overall: COVID-19 samples collected from the United States, Italy and Spain covered acute and convalescent phases. PBMCs, B-cell-depleted T cells, or T cells were the source of the cDNA or gDNA that made up the material.

Germline CDR1 reads SGHVS; CDR2 reads FQNEAQ. J lost 0 bases, V lost 5 bases, and 15 bases had no gene match. This CDR3 comprises 20 residues. The authors' processing: Amplification of reference gene primers provided the estimated nucleated cell counts. The protocol was immunoSEQ multiplex PCR, while the TCRdb copy is restricted to in-frame clones and leaves out a portion. V and J calls plus clone size are reproduced from that table; the DNA served to infer D and trimming. The sample includes 27,000 or so clones, roughly 89% of them seen just once. This TCR derives from a human donor in a cohort sampled during active COVID-19. The rearrangement joins TRBV7-8 to TRBJ2-3; TRBD2 matches 12 bases. The sample consisted of peripheral blood. CDR3 region: CASSLTSGGKNPHSTDTQYF. The DNA for the CDR3 is TGTGCCAGCAGCCTTACTAGCGGGGGGAAGAATCCCCATAGCACAGATACGCAGTATTTT. The full variable domain, in which reference TRBV7-8 and TRBJ2-3 provide the parts outside the CDR3, is GAGVSQSPRYKVAKRGQDVALRCDPISGHVSLFWYQQALGQGPEFLTYFQNEAQLDKSGLPSDRFFAERPEGSVSTLKIQRTQQEDSAVYLCASSLTSGGKNPHSTDTQYFGPGTRLTVL.